These 28 T cell receptor beta chains were all obtained from the same sample, sequenced in a study of T-cell memory formation after mild COVID-19. TCRdb ran MiXCR on the 5' RACE reads and lists one entry per CDR3 protein. This sample has roughly 190,000 distinct CDR3 sequences, with about 17% found just once. The sample comprised PBMCs or a T cell subset sorted from them (not recorded which). All receptors derive from an adult woman who had mild COVID-19 (a few samples of this study predate the infection). Cell type and time point are not known.

This clonotype was found a few times. V is TRBV3-1 and J is TRBJ2-5, with TRBD2 matching 9 bases. Germline CDR1 is LGHDT and CDR2 is YNNKEL (reference sequence). The ends lost 2 bases at V and 5 bases at J; junction bases unmatched: 6. The CDR3 runs to 15 residues. CDR3 residues: CASSQRLAGPETQYF. DNA of the CDR3: TGTGCCAGCAGCCAACGGCTAGCGGGACCTGAGACCCAGTACTTC.

This clonotype was observed a few times. The chain recombines TRBV12-3 or TRBV12-4 with TRBJ2-7; 8 bases line up with TRBD1. This CDR3 region has 14 residues. Losses at the gene ends were 5 bases for V and 5 bases for J; bases not matched to a gene: 8. The CDR3 DNA reads as TGTGCCAGCAGTCAGCAGACAGGGGCGGACGAGCAGTACTTC. This codes for CASSQQTGADEQYF.

This clonotype was counted at least ten times. The chain uses TRBV7-2 and TRBJ2-4; 7 nucleotides agree with TRBD2. The V segment lost 5 bases and the J segment 1 base; nucleotides outside the gene matches: 8. Germline CDR1 and CDR2: SGHTA and FQGNSA. The CDR3 totals 16 residues. CDR3 sequence reads: CASSDRLAGAKNIQYF. The CDR3 region has the DNA TGTGCCAGCAGCGACCGACTAGCCGGGGCCAAAAACATTCAGTACTTC. Full variable domain (missing parts from reference TRBV7-2 and TRBJ2-4): GAGVSQSPSNKVTEKGKDVELRCDPISGHTALYWYRQSLGQGLEFLIYFQGNSAPDKSGLPSDRFSAERTGGSVSTLTIQRTQQEDSAVYLCASSDRLAGAKNIQYFGAGTRLSVL.

This clonotype occurred a few times. The gene calls are TRBV15 and TRBJ2-1, with no clear D. The CDR3 extends over 14 amino acids. CDR1 and CDR2 (germline): LNHNV, YYDKDF (reference sequence). The V end was cut by 3 bases, the J end by 8 bases, with 14 bases between. The CDR3 protein is CATSRSRVGYEQFF. The CDR3 region has the DNA TGTGCCACCAGCAGGTCCCGCGTGGGATATGAGCAGTTCTTC.

This clonotype was found many times. The chain combines TRBV24-1 with TRBJ2-7; TRBD1 matches at 8 bases. Germline V gives CDR1 KGHDR, CDR2 SFDVKD. The CDR3 totals 15 residues. Germline trimming cut 4 bases from V and 1 base from J; bases unmatched to any gene: 5. The CDR3 nucleotides read TGTGCCACCAGTGACCCCGGGACAGGTTCCTACGAGCAGTACTTC. Translating it yields CATSDPGTGSYEQYF.

This clonotype was counted a few times. The J gene is TRBJ2-1, the V gene TRBV5-1; tentative D call: TRBD2 (6 bases). Between the trimmed V and J ends, which lost 1 base and 4 bases, there was a span of 15 bases. Germline-derived CDR1 and CDR2 are SGHRS and YFSETQ. The CDR3 length is 16 residues. CDR3 protein: CASSLNGRREYNEQFF. CDR3 bases: TGCGCCAGCAGCTTGAACGGGAGAAGAGAGTACAATGAGCAGTTCTTC.

CDR3 amino acids: CASSEQGDNGYTF. In nucleotides, the CDR3 is TGCGCCAGCAGCGAACAGGGAGACAACGGCTACACCTTC. This chain joins TRBV5-1 and TRBJ1-2; weak D call: TRBD1 (6 bases). The CDR3 has 13 amino acids. With 4 bases removed from V and 8 bases from J, the gap between germline ends came to 15 bases. In germline, CDR1 is SGHRS, CDR2 YFSETQ.

The chain couples TRBV20-1 to TRBJ2-4; tentative D call: TRBD2 (6 bases). V was cut by 6 bases and J by 8 bases, with 17 bases left in between. The CDR3 is 13 amino acids. Germline V gene lookup returns CDR1 DFQATT and CDR2 SNEGSKA (reference sequence). For the CDR3, the DNA is TGCAGTGCAAAGAGAGGCGGGGTGGACATTCAGTACTTC. Translated, it gives CSAKRGGVDIQYF.

In this sample, this clonotype turned up a few times. The chain uses TRBV12-3 or TRBV12-4 and TRBJ2-1; TRBD1 matches at 7 bases. V lost 5 bases and J lost 5; bases outside the gene matches: 9. This CDR3 has 15 amino acids. The CDR3 loop reads CASSQFRGPHNEQFF. Written as DNA, the CDR3 is TGTGCCAGCAGTCAATTTAGGGGGCCCCACAATGAGCAGTTCTTC.

This clonotype was found a few times. V gene TRBV5-1 combines with J gene TRBJ1-1; the D is unclear. Per the germline V gene, CDR1 is SGHRS and CDR2 is YFSETQ. CDR3 size: 13 residues. The V end lost 2 bases, the J end lost 5 bases, and 10 bases lay between the germline ends. The CDR3 is CASSFERETEAFF. The CDR3, as DNA: TGCGCCAGCAGCTTTGAAAGGGAGACTGAAGCTTTCTTT.

This sequence joins TRBV7-2 and TRBJ2-1; D may be TRBD1 or TRBD2 (6 bases each). The CDR3 runs 15 residues. V dropped 3 bases and J dropped 2 bases, with 11 bases sitting between them. CDR1 and CDR2 from the germline V gene are SGHTA and FQGNSA. DNA of the CDR3: TGTGCCAGCAGCTTCCGGGGGCGGACCTACAATGAGCAGTTCTTC. This codes for CASSFRGRTYNEQFF. Based on the CDR3 plus reference TRBV7-2 and TRBJ2-1, the full variable domain is GAGVSQSPSNKVTEKGKDVELRCDPISGHTALYWYRQSLGQGLEFLIYFQGNSAPDKSGLPSDRFSAERTGGSVSTLTIQRTQQEDSAVYLCASSFRGRTYNEQFFGPGTRLTVL.

The rearrangement links TRBV6-5 to TRBJ2-3; D is possibly TRBD2 (6 bases). The CDR3 runs to 16 residues. Germline lookup yields CDR1 MNHEY and CDR2 SVGAGI. Trimming removed 6 bases from V and 0 bases from J, with 16 bases in between. The CDR3: CASRRTQRASTDTQYF. The CDR3 region has the DNA TGTGCCAGCAGACGAACCCAGCGGGCTAGCACAGATACGCAGTATTTT.

This clonotype turned up a few times. This rearrangement joins TRBV24-1 to TRBJ2-1; weak D call: TRBD2 (6 bases). This CDR3 contains 15 residues. With 9 bases removed from V and 9 bases from J, the gap between germline ends came to 23 bases. CDR1 and CDR2 (germline): KGHDR, SFDVKD. This CDR3 is CATSTGTGSLGEQFF. DNA for the CDR3: TGTGCCACCTCTACCGGGACCGGGAGTCTCGGTGAGCAGTTCTTC.

This clonotype has a handful of counts. The chain links TRBV5-1 to TRBJ1-2, with D tentatively TRBD1 (5 bases). V was shortened by 6 bases and J by 4 bases, with 16 bases between the two germline ends. In germline, CDR1 is SGHRS, CDR2 YFSETQ. The CDR3 is 14 amino acids. CDR3 region: CASTDRPEFYGYTF. In nucleotides, the CDR3 is TGCGCCAGCACCGACAGACCAGAGTTCTATGGCTACACCTTC.

This clonotype occurred a few times. The V gene is TRBV5-4, the J gene TRBJ2-3, with a weak D call TRBD1 (5 bases). The CDR3 length is 14 residues. The V end lost 5 bases, the J end lost 9 bases, and 19 bases lay between the germline ends. Germline V gene lookup returns CDR1 SGHNT and CDR2 YYREEE (reference sequence). The CDR3 DNA reads as TGTGCCAGCAGTTCCCCGAGCTCAGGGTGGACGCAGTATTTT. Its protein product is CASSSPSSGWTQYF.

The rearrangement links TRBV29-1 to TRBJ1-3; no definite D call. CDR1 and CDR2 (germline): SQVTM, ANQGSEA. The CDR3 is 13 amino acids. Trimming left V 6 bases short and J 4 bases short, with 13 bases between. CDR3 amino acids: CSVNFGSGNTIYF. Here the CDR3 DNA reads TGCAGCGTGAACTTCGGTTCCGGAAACACCATATATTTT.

This clonotype was picked up many times. V usage is TRBV7-9 and J usage is TRBJ2-3; D ambiguous. CDR1 is SEHNR and CDR2 is FQNEAQ in the germline V gene (reference sequence). CDR3 size: 12 residues. V was shortened by 3 bases and J by 2 bases, with 3 bases between the two germline ends. The CDR3 region has the DNA TGTGCCAGCAGCTTGGACACAGATACGCAGTATTTT. It encodes CASSLDTDTQYF.

The chain is built from TRBV12-3 or TRBV12-4 and TRBJ2-5; 12 bases map to TRBD2. The CDR3 extends over 15 amino acids. With 6 bases clipped from V and 5 bases from J, the junction kept 7 bases outside the gene matches. The CDR3 loop is CASSLLAGGPETQYF. CDR3 sequence (DNA): TGTGCCAGCAGCCTGCTAGCGGGGGGGCCGGAGACCCAGTACTTC.

The chain combines TRBV5-1 with TRBJ2-7, with D tentatively TRBD1 (5 bases). From germline, CDR1 is SGHRS and CDR2 YFSETQ. Between the trimmed V and J ends, which lost 4 bases and 5 bases, there was a span of 13 bases. The CDR3 runs to 13 residues. CDR3 region: CASSGWQGHEQYF. DNA of the CDR3: TGCGCCAGCAGCGGCTGGCAGGGCCACGAGCAGTACTTC.

This clonotype has more than one count but fewer than ten. This chain uses TRBV19 with TRBJ1-5; D unclear. V lost 11 bases to trimming and J lost 2 bases, with 25 bases between them. Per the germline V gene, CDR1 is LNHDA and CDR2 is SQIVND (reference sequence). The CDR3 covers 17 residues. Here the CDR3 reads CASDPGDLLSGNQPQHF. The CDR3 nucleotides read TGTGCCTCCGATCCCGGGGATCTGCTAAGTGGCAATCAGCCCCAGCATTTT.

As concerns this clonotype: A much larger clone lies one base from this, so it may be a read error. The gene calls are TRBV12-3 or TRBV12-4 and TRBJ1-2, with TRBD1 as a possible D gene (6 bases). The CDR3 loop spans 14 amino acids. V lost 2 bases, J lost 0 bases, and 7 bases lay in between. The CDR3 DNA reads TGTGCCAGCAGTTTAAGGACAGCTAACTATGGCTACACCTTC. It yields the protein CASSLRTANYGYTF.

V is TRBV7-2 and J is TRBJ1-2; 8 bases line up with TRBD1. The CDR3 runs 15 residues. The J segment lost 4 bases and the V segment lost 5 bases, leaving 9 bases of the junction unmatched. Germline CDR1 reads SGHTA; CDR2 reads FQGNSA. The CDR3 nucleotides read TGTGCCAGCAGCACAGGACAGGGAAGTTTCTATGGCTACACCTTC. This translates into CASSTGQGSFYGYTF.

J is TRBJ2-2 and V is TRBV5-1; possible D gene TRBD2, 5 bases. CDR1 is SGHRS and CDR2 is YFSETQ in the germline V gene. The CDR3 contains 15 residues. Trimming stripped 5 bases from V and 0 bases from J, with 11 bases between. As DNA, the CDR3 is TGCGCCAGCAGGGCGACTACCTCGAACACCGGGGAGCTGTTTTTT. Its protein product is CASRATTSNTGELFF.

The J gene is TRBJ2-1, the V gene TRBV2; maybe TRBD2 (5 bases). This CDR3 has 15 amino acids. The germline V and J ends were trimmed by 5 bases and 0 bases, with 11 bases remaining between them. Looked up from germline, CDR1 is SNHLY and CDR2 is FYNNEI. CDR3 region: CASSRAVSSYNEQFF. The DNA of the CDR3 is TGTGCCAGCAGTAGAGCGGTTAGCTCCTACAATGAGCAGTTCTTC.

The chain joins TRBV12-3 or TRBV12-4 to TRBJ2-1, with 11 positions matching TRBD2. The V segment lost 7 bases and the J segment 9 bases; nucleotides outside the gene matches: 8. The CDR3 runs to 14 residues. CDR3: CASTLAGGFGEQFF. The CDR3 DNA reads as TGTGCCAGCACTCTAGCGGGGGGTTTTGGTGAGCAGTTCTTC.

The chain combines TRBV5-1 with TRBJ2-3, with D perhaps matching TRBD1 (6 bases). V was trimmed by 3 bases and J by 2 bases, leaving 7 bases between them. The CDR3 length is 13 residues. Per germline, CDR1 SGHRS and CDR2 YFSETQ. The CDR3 nucleotides are TGCGCCAGCAGCTGGGACAACACAGATACGCAGTATTTT. Translated, it gives CASSWDNTDTQYF.

The chain couples TRBV7-8 to TRBJ1-1; no definite D call. V lost 7 bases to trimming and J lost 0 bases, with 9 bases between them. The CDR3 length is 13 residues. Germline CDR1 is SGHVS and CDR2 is FQNEAQ. The CDR3 DNA sequence: TGTGCCAGCACCCTTTTCGTGAACACTGAAGCTTTCTTT. Protein: CASTLFVNTEAFF.

In its sample, this clonotype was seen a few times. The V call is TRBV7-9, the J call TRBJ2-1, with unresolved D. The germline V gene encodes CDR1 SEHNR and CDR2 FQNEAQ (reference sequence). Trimming removed 5 bases at V and 6 bases at J, with 8 bases between. CDR3 length: 12 residues. As DNA, the CDR3 is TGTGCCAGCAGCCGGTGGACCAATGAGCAGTTCTTC. This encodes CASSRWTNEQFF.